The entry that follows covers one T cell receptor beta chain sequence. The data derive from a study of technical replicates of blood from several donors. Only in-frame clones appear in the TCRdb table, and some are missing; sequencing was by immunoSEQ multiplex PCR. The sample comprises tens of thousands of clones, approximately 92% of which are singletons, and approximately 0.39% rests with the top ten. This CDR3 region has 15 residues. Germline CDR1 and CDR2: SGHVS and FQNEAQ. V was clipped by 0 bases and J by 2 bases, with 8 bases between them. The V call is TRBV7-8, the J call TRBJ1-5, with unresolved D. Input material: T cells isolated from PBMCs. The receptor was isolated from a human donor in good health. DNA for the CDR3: TGTGCCAGCAGCTTAGCGCCAACAGGCAATCAGCCCCAGCATTTT. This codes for CASSLAPTGNQPQHF.